This T cell receptor beta chain was found in a study of vaccination and CD4 T cells after COVID-19. An Oncomine TCR Beta short-read assay was used to sequence the DNA from cultured CD4+ T cells. TCRdb recomputed calls from the PCR reads with MiXCR, one row per CDR3 protein. Here the sample spans some 12,000 distinct CDR3 sequences, under 60% being singletons. This sample's treatment: roughly 11-day PBMC culture with coronavirus spike peptide pools or control peptides (ViraFEST assay). On this clonotype itself: As yet, its antigen is unknown.

Germline assignment: CDR1 MNHNS and CDR2 SASEGT. Losses at the gene ends were 6 bases for V and 10 bases for J; bases not matched to a gene: 12. The CDR3 contains 14 residues. The sample consisted of CD4+ T cells from blood, cultured in vitro. The chain is built from TRBV6-1 and TRBJ1-2, with TRBD1 identical over 9 bases. This TCR was recovered from a human donor who had recovered from COVID-19. The CDR3 loop reads CASRKTGGDYPYTF. The DNA of the CDR3 is TGTGCCAGCAGGAAGACAGGGGGGGACTATCCCTACACCTTC.